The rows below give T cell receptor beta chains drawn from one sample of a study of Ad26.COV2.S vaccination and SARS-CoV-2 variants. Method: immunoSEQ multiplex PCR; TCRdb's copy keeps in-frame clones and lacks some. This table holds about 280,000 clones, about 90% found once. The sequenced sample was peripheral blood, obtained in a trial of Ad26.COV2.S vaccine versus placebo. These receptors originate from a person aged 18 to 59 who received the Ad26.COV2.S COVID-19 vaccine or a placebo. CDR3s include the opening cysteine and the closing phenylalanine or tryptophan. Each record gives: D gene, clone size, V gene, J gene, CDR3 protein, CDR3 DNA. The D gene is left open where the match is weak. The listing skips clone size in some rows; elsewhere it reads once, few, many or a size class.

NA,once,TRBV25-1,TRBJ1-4,CASSGRGGTNEKLFF,TGTGCCAGCAGTGGGCGGGGTGGCACTAATGAAAAACTGTTTTTT
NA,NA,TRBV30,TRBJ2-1,CAWTPGQSNEQFF,TGTGCCTGGACCCCAGGGCAGTCCAATGAGCAGTTCTTC
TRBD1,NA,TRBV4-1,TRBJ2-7,CASSPWTGAYEQYF,TGCGCCAGCAGCCCTTGGACAGGGGCCTACGAGCAGTACTTC
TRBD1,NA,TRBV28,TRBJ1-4,CASSPTGGGEKLFF,TGTGCCAGCAGTCCAACAGGGGGAGGTGAAAAACTGTTTTTT
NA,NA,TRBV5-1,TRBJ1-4,CASSLGGAATNEKLFF,TGCGCCAGCAGTTTGGGCGGGGCAGCAACTAATGAAAAACTGTTTTTT
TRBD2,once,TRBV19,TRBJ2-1,CASSIAGLAGDYNEQFF,TGTGCCAGTAGTATAGCTGGACTAGCGGGGGATTACAATGAGCAGTTCTTC
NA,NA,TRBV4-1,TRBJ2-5,CASSQAQDRQETQYF,TGCGCCAGCAGCCAAGCTCAAGACAGACAAGAGACCCAGTACTTC
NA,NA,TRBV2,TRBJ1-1,CASEDGSNTEAFF,TGTGCCAGCGAGGACGGCTCGAACACTGAAGCTTTCTTT
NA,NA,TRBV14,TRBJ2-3,CASSPKRASTDTQYF,TGTGCCAGCAGCCCTAAGCGGGCAAGCACAGATACGCAGTATTTT
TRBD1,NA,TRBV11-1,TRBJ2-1,CASGNRDRGLNEQFF,TGTGCCAGCGGCAACCGGGACAGGGGGCTCAATGAGCAGTTCTTC
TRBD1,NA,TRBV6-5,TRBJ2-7,CASSYSGTGSYEQYF,TGTGCCAGCAGTTACTCCGGGACAGGGTCCTACGAGCAGTACTTC
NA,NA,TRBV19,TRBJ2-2,CASSMTHSRGGTGELFF,TGTGCCAGTAGTATGACCCACAGCCGCGGAGGCACCGGGGAGCTGTTTTTT
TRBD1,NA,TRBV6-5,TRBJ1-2,CASSYLGTGNGYTF,TGTGCCAGCAGTTACCTGGGGACAGGGAATGGCTACACCTTC
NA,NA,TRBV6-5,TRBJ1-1,CASRLNRGGTEAFF,TGTGCCAGCAGGCTAAACCGGGGGGGCACTGAAGCTTTCTTT
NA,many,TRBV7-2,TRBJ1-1,CASSRKTYTENTEAFF,TGTGCCAGCAGCCGCAAAACCTACACAGAGAACACTGAAGCTTTCTTT
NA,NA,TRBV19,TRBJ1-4,CASSMEGTATNEKLFF,TGTGCCAGTAGTATGGAGGGAACTGCAACTAATGAAAAACTGTTTTTT
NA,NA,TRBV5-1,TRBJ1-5,CASSLGGDQPQHF,TGCGCCAGCAGCTTGGGAGGGGATCAGCCCCAGCATTTT
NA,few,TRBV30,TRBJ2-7,CAWSRTPVSEQYF,TGTGCCTGGAGCCGCACCCCAGTAAGCGAGCAGTACTTC
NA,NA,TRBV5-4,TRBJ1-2,CASSLDSLSYTF,TGTGCCAGCAGCTTAGACAGCCTGAGCTACACCTTC
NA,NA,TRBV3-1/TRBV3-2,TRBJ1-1,CASKRTAWNTEAFF,TGTGCCAGCAAGCGGACAGCCTGGAACACTGAAGCTTTCTTT
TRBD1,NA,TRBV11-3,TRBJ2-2,CASSGTGGSTGELFF,TGTGCCAGCAGCGGAACAGGGGGAAGCACCGGGGAGCTGTTTTTT